The table lists the clone carrying this T cell receptor (beta chain) with many counts. This sample was taken from a study of blood T cells in healthy people across ages. Alongside a J-beta primer mix, a sample-barcoded 5' primer served in a second PCR lasting roughly 7 to 11 cycles. A single record per CDR3 protein comes from TCRdb applying MiXCR to the 5' RACE reads. The table has around 1.5 million distinct CDR3 sequences, 42% seen once. The CDR3 runs 17 residues. V gave up 2 bases and J gave up 0 bases; unmatched junction bases: 6. Germline V gene data show CDR1 as MDHEN and CDR2 as SYDVKM. The sample consisted of blood. The chain carries TRBV28 and TRBJ1-3; TRBD1 aligns across 8 bases. The origin of this receptor is a woman aged 18-29 years in good health. This chain's CDR3 is CASSLPRTGTSGNTIYF. CDR3 in DNA: TGTGCCAGCAGTTTACCCCGGACAGGGACCTCTGGAAACACCATATATTTT.